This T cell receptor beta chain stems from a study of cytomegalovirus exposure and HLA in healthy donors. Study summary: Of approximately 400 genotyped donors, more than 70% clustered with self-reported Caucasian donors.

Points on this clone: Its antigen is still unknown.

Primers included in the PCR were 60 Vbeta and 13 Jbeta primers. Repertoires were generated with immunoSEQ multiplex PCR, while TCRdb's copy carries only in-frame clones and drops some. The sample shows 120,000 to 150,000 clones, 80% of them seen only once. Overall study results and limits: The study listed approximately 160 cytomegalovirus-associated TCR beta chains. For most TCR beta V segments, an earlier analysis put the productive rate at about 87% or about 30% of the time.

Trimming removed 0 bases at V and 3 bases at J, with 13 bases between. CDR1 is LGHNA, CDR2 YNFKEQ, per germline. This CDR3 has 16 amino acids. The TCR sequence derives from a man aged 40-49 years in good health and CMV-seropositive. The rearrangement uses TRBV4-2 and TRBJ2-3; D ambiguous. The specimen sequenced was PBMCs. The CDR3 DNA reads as TGTGCCAGCAGCCAAGAGGCGGCACCCCGTACAGATACGCAGTATTTT. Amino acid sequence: CASSQEAAPRTDTQYF.